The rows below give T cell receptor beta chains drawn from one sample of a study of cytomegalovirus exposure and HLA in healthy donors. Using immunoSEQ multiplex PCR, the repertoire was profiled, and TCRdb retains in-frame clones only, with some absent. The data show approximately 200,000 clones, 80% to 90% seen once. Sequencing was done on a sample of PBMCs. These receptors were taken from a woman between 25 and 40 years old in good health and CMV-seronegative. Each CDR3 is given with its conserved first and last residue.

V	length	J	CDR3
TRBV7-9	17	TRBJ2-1	CASSRDMVPQGMNEQFF
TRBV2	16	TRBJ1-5	CASSELVGVGNQPQHF
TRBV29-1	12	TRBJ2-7	CSVQGQSYEQYF
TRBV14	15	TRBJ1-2	CASSQRREWSYGYTF
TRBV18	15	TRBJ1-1	CASSPRTGTNTEAFF
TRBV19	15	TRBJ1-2	CASSISQGAGYGYTF
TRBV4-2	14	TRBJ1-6	CASSQGEGNSPLHF
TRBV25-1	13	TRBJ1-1	CASSEQGGIEAFF
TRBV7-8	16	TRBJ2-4	CASRLNPGGGKNIQYF
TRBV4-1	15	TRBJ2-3	CASSQVGLGTDTQYF
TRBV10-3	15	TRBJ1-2	CAISTTGPTNYGYTF
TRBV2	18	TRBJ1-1	CASTPLRDRGLLGTEAFF
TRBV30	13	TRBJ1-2	CAWSPEINYGYTF
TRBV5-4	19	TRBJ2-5	CASSFAAWGAGQGLETQYF
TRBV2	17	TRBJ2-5	CASIFLELAGSQETQYF
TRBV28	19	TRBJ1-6	CASSLIGWAGSLYNSPLHF
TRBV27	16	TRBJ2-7	CASSLIGTGLSDEQYF
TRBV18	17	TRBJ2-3	CASSPRGTGANTDTQYF
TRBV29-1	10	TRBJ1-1	CSAFYTEAFF
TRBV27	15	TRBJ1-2	CASRPTPSGNYGYTF
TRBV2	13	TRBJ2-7	CASISDRVYEQYF
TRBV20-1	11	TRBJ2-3	CSAPRTDTQYF
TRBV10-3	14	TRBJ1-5	CAISAGGRNQPQHF
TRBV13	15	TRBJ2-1	CASSSTSGYYNEQFF
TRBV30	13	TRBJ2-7	CATHRDRDYEQYF
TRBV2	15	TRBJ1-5	CASSELEGSNQPQHF
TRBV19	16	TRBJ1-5	CASSIGESGGWQPQHF
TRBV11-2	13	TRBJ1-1	CASSHRSYTEAFF